One and the same sample provided the 9 T cell receptor beta chains below, sequenced in a study of graft-versus-host responses after intestinal transplantation. This table comes from immunoSEQ multiplex PCR, and its TCRdb copy is limited to in-frame clones, with some not included. This repertoire shows tens of thousands of clones, 85% to 90% found once; its top ten account for about 4%. The antigens these receptors bind are not known. The sample consisted of unstimulated CD8+ T cells sorted from spleen or lymph node cells, taken before transplant. These receptors all come from a human donor who was the organ donor for an intestinal transplant.

The V call is TRBV30, the J call TRBJ2-5; D is uncertain. The CDR3 length is 13 residues. The germline gives CDR1 GTSNPN, CDR2 SVGIG (reference sequence). V was trimmed by 0 bases and J by 3 bases, leaving 8 bases between them. The CDR3 DNA sequence: TGTGCCTGGAGTGTTGGCAGTGAAGAGACCCAGTACTTC. Translation: CAWSVGSEETQYF.

CDR3 sequence: CASSRVQPQHF. The CDR3 nucleotides are TGTGCCAGCAGTCGGGTTCAGCCCCAGCATTTT. The chain has TRBV28 and TRBJ1-5; D not resolved. Germline V gene lookup returns CDR1 MDHEN and CDR2 SYDVKM. Trimming took off 5 bases at V and 6 bases at J, with 5 bases between the two ends. CDR3 length: 11 amino acids.

In nucleotides, the CDR3 is TGTGCCAGCAGCGAACCGGACAGGCACCCCTACGAGCAGTACGTC. Amino acid sequence: CASSEPDRHPYEQYV. The chain joins TRBV6-6 to TRBJ2-7; 7 bases fit TRBD1. CDR1 and CDR2 from the germline V gene are MNHNY and SVGAGI (reference sequence). CDR3 length equals 15 residues. Unmatched junction bases numbered 10, after V lost 6 bases and J lost 2 bases.

This clone was seen only once. The rearrangement joins TRBV4-1 to TRBJ2-1; TRBD2 matches 7 bases. Germline V lookup: CDR1 MGHRA, CDR2 YSYEKL. The CDR3 has 15 amino acids. The trim removed 2 bases at V and 3 bases at J, leaving 4 bases unmatched. CDR3 protein: CASSQQRGFYNEQFF. DNA for the CDR3: TGCGCCAGCAGCCAACAGCGGGGATTCTACAATGAGCAGTTCTTC.

V and J are TRBV27 and TRBJ2-2; 12 nucleotides line up with TRBD2. This CDR3 has 17 amino acids. The germline gives CDR1 MNHEY, CDR2 SMNVEV (reference sequence). V gave up 4 bases and J gave up 0 bases; unmatched junction bases: 3. The CDR3 DNA follows: TGTGCCAGCAGTTACACTAGCGGGGGGCCGAACACCGGGGAGCTGTTTTTT. It translates to CASSYTSGGPNTGELFF.

The V and J genes are TRBV15 and TRBJ1-5; tentatively, D is TRBD1 (5 bases). V lost 1 base and J lost 6, with 13 bases in between. The V gene's germline CDR1 is LNHNV and CDR2 YYDKDF (reference sequence). This CDR3 comprises 15 residues. Here the CDR3 reads CATSRGGGKVQPQHF. As DNA, the CDR3 is TGTGCCACCAGCAGAGGGGGGGGGAAGGTTCAGCCCCAGCATTTT.

V and J are TRBV6-5 and TRBJ1-4; possible D gene TRBD1, 6 bases. The V end was cut by 9 bases, the J end by 0 bases, with 14 bases between. Germline CDR1 reads MNHEY; CDR2 reads SVGAGI. CDR3 length: 15 residues. This chain's CDR3 is CARYDRTATNEKLFF. The CDR3, as DNA: TGTGCCAGATATGACAGGACAGCAACTAATGAAAAACTGTTTTTT.

V is TRBV28 and J is TRBJ1-2; 8 bases are shared with TRBD1. Looked up from germline, CDR1 is MDHEN and CDR2 is SYDVKM. After removal of 4 bases from V and 3 bases from J, the junction contained 13 bases not matched to a gene. The CDR3 sequence is 17 residues long. The CDR3 DNA reads as TGTGCCAGCAGTTCAATGTACTCAGGGGGCGCTTACTATGGCTACACCTTC. Its protein is CASSSMYSGGAYYGYTF.

The gene calls are TRBV5-3 and TRBJ1-2; D possibly corresponds to TRBD1 (5 bases). TRBV5-3 is an open reading frame whose function is uncertain. The V gene lost 7 bases and the J gene lost 6 bases, with 10 bases spanning the gap. The CDR3 consists of 11 residues. The CDR3: CARGQGHGYTF. CDR3 coding DNA: TGTGCCAGAGGTCAGGGCCATGGCTACACCTTC.